This T cell receptor (beta chain) was observed in a study of neurological immune-mediated disorders (dated by TCRdb to about 2019). At the level of the whole study: Among the 35 or so multiple sclerosis patients, relapsing-remitting MS was present in 31 and secondary progressive MS was present in 3. Longitudinal samples, technical triplicates and paired sorted CD4+ and CD8+ T-cell subsets, alongside PBMC samples, were included among the roughly 100 TCR-beta libraries. The cohort comprised approximately 67 subjects: roughly 14 HAM/TSP patients, 34 multiple sclerosis patients and approximately 20 healthy controls. Using UMI-based sequencing, the study compared peripheral blood TCR-beta repertoires from patients with HTLV-I-associated myelopathy (HAM/TSP), patients with multiple sclerosis, and healthy controls. Broader findings and caveats from the paper: TCR clonal expansion was highest in HAM/TSP patients and lowest in MS patients, with MS patients falling below even healthy controls. The MS cluster was not associated with any clinical or MRI features, and the authors stated that larger cohorts are needed. No identical CDR3 amino acid sequences were shared among expanded clones across subjects, suggesting private TCR-beta repertoires in all groups. Repertoires from 18 of 34 MS patients were grouped by phylogenetic analysis into a cluster of related CDR3 sequences, suggesting a possible repertoire-level signature.

This clonotype was seen many times. Its antigen is not yet known. No quality values exist for individual bases; no much larger clone is one base distant. To synthesize cDNA, template-switch 5'RACE was performed with a primer carrying a 10-nucleotide random unique molecular identifier so that each TCR transcript was tagged. Every sequencing run covered 15-18 subjects and yielded more than 160 million TCR-beta sequences. The RNeasy kit was used to extract total RNA. The KAPA Real-time Library Amplification kit was used to amplify TCR-beta VDJ regions with primers targeting the TCR constant region and the 5'RACE anchor. A first PCR added sample indexes and Illumina adaptors, and a second PCR then raised library yield. After purification with Ampure beads, the TCR product of roughly 650 bp was size-selected on a 2% E-gel SizeSelection system. Before pooling, library quality was checked on a Bioanalyzer, concentration was measured with Qubit, and libraries were quantified with the Kapa Library Quantification kit. An Illumina HiSeq 2500 was used to sequence the libraries paired-end at 2 x 150 bp. To increase sequence diversity, roughly 24-30% phiX was spiked into each library pool. The study's own analysis went as follows. The quality-filtered reads were processed with the UMI-based MiGEC pipeline, whose error correction step removed more than 80% of the raw TCR sequences. IMGT germline references were used for aligning VDJ genes, and each clonotype was defined as a unique CDR3 amino acid sequence together with its V-J genes. VDJtools evaluated clonal expansion, Shannon diversity and CDR3 relatedness (CalcPairwiseDistances, ClusterSamples); CLCbio workbench built phylogenetic trees. Expanded clones were defined as having at least 8 unique UMIs, based on coefficient-of-variation modelling across technical triplicates. The public reads were reprocessed in TCRdb via fastp at Q25 and MiXCR, keeping in-frame beta chains. Duplicate CDR3 protein sequences are folded into a single record with the most common DNA and genes. TCRdb's processing, not the study's, gives the V and J calls here. Across this sample there are fewer than 75,000 distinct CDR3 sequences, with roughly 4.3% seen only once. Clones ranked in the top ten supply 6.9% of the sample.

Unsorted PBMC libraries were generated from 2 million PBMCs stored in RNAlater at -80 °C until RNA extraction. The multiple sclerosis patients were enrolled in a US clinical protocol that used magnetic resonance imaging to evaluate disease progression. Peripheral blood was subjected to Ficoll-Hypaque density gradient centrifugation to isolate PBMCs, which were then cryopreserved in liquid nitrogen. The receptor was isolated from a man between 25 and 39 years old with multiple sclerosis. The sample comprised PBMCs.

The CDR3 sequence is CASSRQGGDQPQHF. The sequenced DNA is TGTGCCAGCAGTAGACAGGGTGGGGATCAGCCCCAGCATTTT. The chain uses TRBV12-3 or TRBV12-4 and TRBJ1-5; 7 bases in between match TRBD1. From the cysteine through the phenylalanine, the CDR3 covers 14 amino acids. The sequence is cut down to CDR3 DNA, 42 bases in frame from base 1. Germline trimming: 5 bases from V, 5 bases from J; junction bases outside gene matches: 6.